One and the same sample provided the 5 T cell receptor beta chains below, sequenced in a study of blood T cell repertoires in COVID-19. Assay used: immunoSEQ multiplex PCR; TCRdb lists only in-frame clones, some missing. The sample contains some 390,000 clones, more than 75% of which appear only once. Material for sequencing was peripheral blood. Every receptor here comes from a woman aged 60-75 years with COVID-19, enrolled during active disease.

The chain recombines TRBV18 with TRBJ2-7, with 7 positions matching TRBD2. The germline gives CDR1 KGHSH, CDR2 LQKENI. Trimming took 6 bases from V and 2 from J; bases not matched to a gene: 7. The CDR3 runs 14 residues. CDR3: CASSSGGGTYEQYF. CDR3 sequence (DNA): TGTGCCAGCTCCTCGGGGGGAGGGACCTACGAGCAGTACTTC.

This sequence joins TRBV25-1 and TRBJ2-5; 7 bases are a match to TRBD1. The V gene's germline CDR1 is MGHDK and CDR2 SYGVNS. V gave up 0 bases and J gave up 0 bases; unmatched junction bases: 1. The CDR3 is 15 amino acids. The CDR3 region is CASSEYGTDQETQYF. The CDR3 nucleotides read TGTGCCAGCAGTGAATATGGGACAGACCAAGAGACCCAGTACTTC.

CDR3 region: CASSQDSRLAGTRGTDTQYF. The CDR3 nucleotides read TGTGCCAGCAGCCAAGACTCGCGACTAGCGGGGACCCGGGGCACAGATACGCAGTATTTT. The V gene is TRBV3-1 (or the pseudogene TRBV3-2), the J gene TRBJ2-3; 11 bases agree with TRBD2. Germline lookup yields CDR1 LGHDT and CDR2 YNNKEL (reference sequence). CDR3 length: 20 residues. J gave up 1 base and V 0 bases, and 12 bases lay outside the gene matches.

This clone was observed a single time. The chain employs TRBV28 and TRBJ2-7, with D uncertain. In germline, CDR1 is MDHEN, CDR2 SYDVKM. V gave up 6 bases and J gave up 0 bases, with 12 bases separating them. CDR3 length: 14 residues. The CDR3 DNA follows: TGTGCCAGCAGCCTCTGGCGGAGCTCCTACGAGCAGTACTTC. The encoded protein is CASSLWRSSYEQYF.

This chain joins TRBV5-6 and TRBJ1-2; D call uncertain. Germline loops: CDR1 SGHDT, CDR2 YYEEEE. Trimming pared 0 bases from V and 4 bases from J, leaving 19 bases between. The CDR3 extends over 17 amino acids. The CDR3 sequence: CASSLGQVKASRYGYTF. The CDR3 DNA follows: TGTGCCAGCAGCTTGGGTCAGGTCAAAGCCAGTCGCTATGGCTACACCTTC.